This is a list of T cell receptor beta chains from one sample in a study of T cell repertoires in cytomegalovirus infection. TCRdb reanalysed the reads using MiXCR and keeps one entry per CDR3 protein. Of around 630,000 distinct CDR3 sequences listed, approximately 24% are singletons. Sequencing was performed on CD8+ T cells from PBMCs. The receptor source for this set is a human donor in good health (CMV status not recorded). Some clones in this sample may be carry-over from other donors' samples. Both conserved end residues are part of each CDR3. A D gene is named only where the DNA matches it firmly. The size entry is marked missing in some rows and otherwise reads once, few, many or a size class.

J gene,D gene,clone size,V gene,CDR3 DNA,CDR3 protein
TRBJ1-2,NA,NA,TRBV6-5,TGTGCCAGCGGTTCCTTACAGGGCTCCTATGGCTACACCTTC,CASGSLQGSYGYTF
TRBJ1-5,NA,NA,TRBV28,TGTGCCAGCAGTCCTTTCCAGGGAATTCAGCCCCAGCATTTT,CASSPFQGIQPQHF
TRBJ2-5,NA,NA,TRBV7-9,TGTGCCAGCAGCCCCCGTGGCAGCCTGGGGCCAGCGACCCAGTACTTC,CASSPRGSLGPATQYF
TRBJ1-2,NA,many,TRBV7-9,TGTGCCAGCAGCTTAGGGGGGCTACCTAACTATGGCTACACCTTC,CASSLGGLPNYGYTF
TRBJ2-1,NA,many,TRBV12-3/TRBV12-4,TGTGCCAGCAGTTTGATAGTACAGGGCCCCTACAATGAGCAGTTCTTC,CASSLIVQGPYNEQFF
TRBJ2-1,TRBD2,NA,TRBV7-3,TGTGCCAGCAGCTTAAAACCTAGCGGGAATGATCAGTTCTTC,CASSLKPSGNDQFF
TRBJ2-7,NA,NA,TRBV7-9,TGTGCCAGCAGCTTAGCCCAGGGGGGCGAGCAGTACTTC,CASSLAQGGEQYF
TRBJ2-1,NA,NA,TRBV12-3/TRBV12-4,TGTGCCAACAGTTGGGGGTCATACAATGAGCAGTTCTTC,CANSWGSYNEQFF
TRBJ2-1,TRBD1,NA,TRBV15,TGTGCCACCAGCGGGACAGCATCCCGTTCCTACAATGAGCAGTTCTTC,CATSGTASRSYNEQFF
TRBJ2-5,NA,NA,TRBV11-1,TGTGCCAGCAGTATAACGTACCACCAAAACCAAGAGACCCAGTACTTC,CASSITYHQNQETQYF
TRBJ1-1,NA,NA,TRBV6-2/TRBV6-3,TGTGCCAGCAGTTTTCACCCCCCGATGACGGCGAACACTGAAGCTTTCTTT,CASSFHPPMTANTEAFF
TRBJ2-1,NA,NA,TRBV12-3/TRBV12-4,TGTGCCAGCAGTTTCCCTCTGGTAGAGCAGTTCTTC,CASSFPLVEQFF
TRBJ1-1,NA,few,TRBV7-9,TGTGCCAGCAGCCCCCCTACGTTATCGAACACTGAAGCTTTCTTT,CASSPPTLSNTEAFF
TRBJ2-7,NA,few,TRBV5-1,TGCGCCAGCAGCTCGACGGAAGAGATAGCCTACGAGCAGTACTTC,CASSSTEEIAYEQYF
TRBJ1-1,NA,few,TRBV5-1,TGCGCCAGCAGCTTGCGTCTGAGCACTGAAGCTTTCTTT,CASSLRLSTEAFF
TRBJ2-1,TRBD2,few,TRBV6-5,TGTGCCAGCAGGGACCTAGCGGGGTCCTACAATGAGCAGTTCTTC,CASRDLAGSYNEQFF
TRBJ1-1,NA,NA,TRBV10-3,TGTGCCATCAACCCAAAGGCGGACACTGAAGCTTTCTTT,CAINPKADTEAFF
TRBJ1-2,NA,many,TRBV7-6,TGTGCCAGCAGCTCCGGACAGTTCGATGGCTACACCTTC,CASSSGQFDGYTF
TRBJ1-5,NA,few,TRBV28,TGTGCCAGCAGGGACAGCCTGTATAGCAATCAGCCCCAGCATTTT,CASRDSLYSNQPQHF
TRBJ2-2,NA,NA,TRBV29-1,TGCAGCGTTGAAGTTACAGGGAAGAACACCGGGGAGCTGTTTTTT,CSVEVTGKNTGELFF
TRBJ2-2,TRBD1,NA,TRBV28,TGTGCCAGCACCCCGACAGGGAGTACCGGGGAGCTGTTTTTT,CASTPTGSTGELFF
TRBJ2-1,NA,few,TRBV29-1,TGCAGCGTCCAAGGGCAGGCCCCGAGCTCCTACAATGAGCAGTTCTTC,CSVQGQAPSSYNEQFF
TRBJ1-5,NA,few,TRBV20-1,TGCAGTGCTAGACACGGACAGATTAATCAGCCCCAGCATTTT,CSARHGQINQPQHF
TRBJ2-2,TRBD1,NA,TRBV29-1,TGCAGCGTGCCGGGACAGGGGGCGGCCGGGGAGCTGTTTTTT,CSVPGQGAAGELFF
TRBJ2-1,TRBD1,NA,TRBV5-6,TGTGCCAGCGAGCGGGACAGGGAATTCTATGAGCAGTTCTTC,CASERDREFYEQFF
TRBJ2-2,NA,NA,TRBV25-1,TGTGCCAGCGCCGGCCCCACCGGGGAGCTGTTTTTT,CASAGPTGELFF
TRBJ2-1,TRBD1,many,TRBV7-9,TGTGCCAGCAATTCGGGACAGCCGTACAATGAGCAGTTCTTC,CASNSGQPYNEQFF
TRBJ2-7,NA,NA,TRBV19,TGTGCCAGTAGTATCGCAGGGGGGAACGAGCAGTACTTC,CASSIAGGNEQYF
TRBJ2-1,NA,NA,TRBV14,TGTGCCAGCAGCCAAGGTATTGGGACTGAGCAGTTCTTC,CASSQGIGTEQFF
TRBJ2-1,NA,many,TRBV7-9,TGTGCCAGCATCCAGGGAATAGGCTCCTACAATGAGCAGTTCTTC,CASIQGIGSYNEQFF
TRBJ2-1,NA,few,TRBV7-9,TGTGCCAGCAGCCCCGTGGGTTCGCGGAATGAGCAGTTCTTC,CASSPVGSRNEQFF
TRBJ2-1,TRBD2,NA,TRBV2,TGTGCCAGCAGTGAATCTAGCGGGCTCTACAATGAGCAGTTCTTC,CASSESSGLYNEQFF
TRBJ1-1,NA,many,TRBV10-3,TGTGCCATCAGGACCTTGGGACGGACGAACACTGAAGCTTTCTTT,CAIRTLGRTNTEAFF
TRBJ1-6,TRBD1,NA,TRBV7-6,TGTGTCAGCACCAACCGGGACAGGGGCTATAATTCACCCCTCCACTTT,CVSTNRDRGYNSPLHF
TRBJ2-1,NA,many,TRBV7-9,TGTGCCAGCAGCCATGGCAATGAGCAGTTCTTC,CASSHGNEQFF
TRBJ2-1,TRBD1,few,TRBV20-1,TGCAGTGGGGCCCAATCCGGGACAGGAAGCTACAATGAGCAGTTCTTC,CSGAQSGTGSYNEQFF
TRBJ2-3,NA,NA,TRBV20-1,TGCAGTGCTAGAGATCCCCGGCCCCAGGCCCCCGATCAGTATTTT,CSARDPRPQAPDQYF
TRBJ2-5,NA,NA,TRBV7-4,TGTGCCAGCAGCTTTGGGTTTGGGCAAGAGACCCAGTACTTC,CASSFGFGQETQYF
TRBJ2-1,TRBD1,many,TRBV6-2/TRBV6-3,TGTGCCAGCAGTTCCGACTTCCCCGGGACAGAGAACTACAATGAGCAGTTCTTC,CASSSDFPGTENYNEQFF
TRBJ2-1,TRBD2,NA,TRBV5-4,TGTGCCAGCAGCCCGACTAGCGGGGGCCCCACCTACAATGAGCAGTTCTTC,CASSPTSGGPTYNEQFF
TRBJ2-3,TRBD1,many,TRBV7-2,TGTGCCAGCAGCCATCGCAGGGGGCTAACAGATACGCAGTATTTT,CASSHRRGLTDTQYF
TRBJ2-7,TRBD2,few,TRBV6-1,TGTGCCAGCAGAGAACTAGCGGGGACCCTCTACGAGCAGTACTTC,CASRELAGTLYEQYF
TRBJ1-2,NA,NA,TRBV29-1,TGCAGCGCGGGGGCACCACTCTTC,CSAGAPLF
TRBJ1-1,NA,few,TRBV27,TGTGCCAGCAGTTTAGGGGCGCCCACTGAAGCTTTCTTT,CASSLGAPTEAFF
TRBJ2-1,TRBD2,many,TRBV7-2,TGTGCCAGCAGCTTAGTTACTAGCGGGGGACCTAAGGGTGAGCAGTTCTTC,CASSLVTSGGPKGEQFF
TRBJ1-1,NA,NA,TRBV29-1,TGCAGCGTTAGGTCTGCCACTGAAGCTTTCTTT,CSVRSATEAFF
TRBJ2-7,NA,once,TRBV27,TGTGCCAGCAGTCGCTCGGGGAGTCCGTTCTACGAGCAGTACTTC,CASSRSGSPFYEQYF
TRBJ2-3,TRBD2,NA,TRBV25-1,TGTGTCAGCATTTTTAGCGGGGGTGCAGATACGCAGTATTTT,CVSIFSGGADTQYF
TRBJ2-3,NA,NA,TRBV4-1,TGCGCCAGCAGCGGGGACTATACGCAGTATTTT,CASSGDYTQYF